A selection of T cell receptor beta chains follows, all from one sample in a study of graft-versus-host responses after intestinal transplantation. These receptors are not linked to any known antigen. Assay: immunoSEQ multiplex PCR; the TCRdb copy retains only in-frame clones and omits some. The repertoire consists of about 94,000 clones, with roughly 91% occurring once and the leading ten covering around 0.5%. Sequences were derived from unstimulated CD8+ T cells sorted from spleen or lymph node cells, sampled before intestinal transplant. These receptors all stem from a human donor who received an intestinal transplant. Both conserved end residues are part of each CDR3. A D gene is named only where the DNA matches it firmly. The listing skips clone size in some rows; elsewhere it reads once, few, many or a size class.

CASSDSWNTEAFF,TGTGCCAGCAGTGATAGTTGGAACACTGAAGCTTTCTTT,TRBJ1-1,TRBV2,NA,NA
CASSFTAGGDTQYF,TGTGCCAGCAGCTTTACAGCGGGGGGGGATACGCAGTATTTT,TRBJ2-3,TRBV7-2,once,TRBD2
CASSEVGGSHF,TGTGCCAGCAGTGAAGTCGGGGGGTCACACTTC,TRBJ2-7,TRBV2,NA,TRBD2
CASSGGWEQYF,TGTGCCAGCAGCGGAGGGTGGGAGCAGTACTTC,TRBJ2-7,TRBV19,NA,NA
CASSHVGQGNYEQYF,TGCGCCAGCAGCCACGTGGGACAGGGAAACTACGAGCAGTACTTC,TRBJ2-7,TRBV4-1,NA,TRBD1
CASSSWDSTEAFF,TGTGCCAGCAGCTCTTGGGACAGCACTGAAGCTTTCTTT,TRBJ1-1,TRBV9,NA,TRBD1
CASSATSGIYNEQFF,TGTGCCAGCAGCGCCACTAGCGGGATCTACAATGAGCAGTTCTTC,TRBJ2-1,TRBV5-5,NA,TRBD2
CASSPGQGDYGYTF,TGTGCCAGCAGCCCTGGCCAAGGGGACTATGGCTACACCTTC,TRBJ1-2,TRBV7-9,NA,NA
CASSYSNGAENF,TGTGCCAGCAGTTACTCGAACGGAGCGGAGAACTTT,TRBJ1-6,TRBV6-6,NA,NA
CASSFGENNEQFF,TGTGCCAGCAGTTTTGGAGAGAACAATGAGCAGTTCTTC,TRBJ2-1,TRBV28,NA,NA
CASSRDRFTDTQYF,TGCGCCAGCAGCCGGGACAGGTTCACAGATACGCAGTATTTT,TRBJ2-3,TRBV5-1,few,TRBD1
CASSFEGAREKLFF,TGTGCCAGCAGTTTTGAAGGGGCACGGGAAAAACTGTTTTTT,TRBJ1-4,TRBV27,NA,NA
CASTQGINGYTF,TGTGCCAGCACGCAGGGGATTAATGGCTACACCTTC,TRBJ1-2,TRBV6-6,NA,NA
CASSYAGTGELFF,TGTGCCAGCAGTTACGCGGGCACCGGGGAGCTGTTTTTT,TRBJ2-2,TRBV6-5,NA,NA
CSVGEGQEQYF,TGCAGCGTTGGGGAGGGGCAGGAGCAGTACTTC,TRBJ2-7,TRBV29-1,NA,TRBD2
CASSPTGPGELFF,TGTGCCAGCAGCCCTACAGGGCCCGGGGAGCTGTTTTTT,TRBJ2-2,TRBV7-8,once,NA
CASSYQVNYEQYF,TGTGCCAGCAGCTACCAGGTTAACTACGAGCAGTACTTC,TRBJ2-7,TRBV7-9,NA,NA
CASSFGAANTGELFF,TGTGCCAGCAGTTTTGGGGCAGCGAACACCGGGGAGCTGTTTTTT,TRBJ2-2,TRBV27,NA,NA
CASSPKTGYEQYF,TGTGCCAGTAGCCCTAAGACAGGCTACGAGCAGTACTTC,TRBJ2-7,TRBV19,NA,NA
CASRGPGVEQYF,TGTGCCAGCAGAGGGCCAGGGGTCGAGCAGTACTTC,TRBJ2-7,TRBV6-6,NA,NA
CASRDRDRSNQPQHF,TGTGCCAGCAGGGACCGGGACAGAAGCAATCAGCCCCAGCATTTT,TRBJ1-5,TRBV6-1,few,TRBD1
CASSPYSLSYEQYF,TGCGCCAGCAGCCCCTACTCCTTATCCTACGAGCAGTACTTC,TRBJ2-7,TRBV4-1,NA,NA
CASSYSGGSYNEQFF,TGTGCCAGCAGTTACTCAGGGGGCTCCTACAATGAGCAGTTCTTC,TRBJ2-1,TRBV6-5,NA,NA
CASSLGTGAFF,TGTGCCAGCAGCTTAGGGACAGGGGCTTTCTTT,TRBJ1-1,TRBV5-5,NA,TRBD1
CASSLPHSGGETQYF,TGTGCCAGCAGTCTTCCCCACTCTGGAGGGGAGACCCAGTACTTC,TRBJ2-5,TRBV7-9,NA,NA
CASSRPGQPYEQYF,TGTGCCAGCAGCCGACCGGGACAGCCCTACGAGCAGTACTTC,TRBJ2-7,TRBV7-2,NA,TRBD1
CASSIGAGSYEQYF,TGTGCCAGTAGTATAGGCGCGGGAAGCTACGAGCAGTACTTC,TRBJ2-7,TRBV19,few,NA
CASRYTLQEHYGYTF,TGCGCCAGCAGGTATACCTTACAGGAGCACTATGGCTACACCTTC,TRBJ1-2,TRBV10-2,NA,NA
CASSPRDTLEEQYF,TGCGCCAGCAGTCCCCGGGACACCCTAGAGGAGCAGTACTTC,TRBJ2-7,TRBV5-1,NA,NA